This TCR beta chain was sequenced during a study of blood T cell repertoires in COVID-19. Study context: Material from acute and convalescent COVID-19 was sourced from the United States, Italy and Spain.

As processed by the authors: Reference gene primer amplification yielded estimated nucleated cell counts. The table came from immunoSEQ multiplex PCR; TCRdb's copy has only in-frame clones and leaves some out. D and trimming were read from the DNA, whereas the V and J calls and clone size are those reported in that table. The sample has some 190,000 clones; roughly 83% are singletons. The origin of this receptor is a woman in her thirties who had recovered from COVID-19. The sequenced sample consisted of PBMCs or T cells enriched from blood (not recorded which).

CDR3 sequence: CASSFTSGGAEQFF. DNA for the CDR3: TGTGCCAGCAGTTTCACCTCGGGAGGGGCTGAGCAGTTCTTC. The rearrangement links TRBV28 to TRBJ2-1; 8 bases fit TRBD2. Germline V lookup: CDR1 MDHEN, CDR2 SYDVKM. V lost 3 bases and J lost 9; bases outside the gene matches: 7. CDR3 length equals 14 residues.